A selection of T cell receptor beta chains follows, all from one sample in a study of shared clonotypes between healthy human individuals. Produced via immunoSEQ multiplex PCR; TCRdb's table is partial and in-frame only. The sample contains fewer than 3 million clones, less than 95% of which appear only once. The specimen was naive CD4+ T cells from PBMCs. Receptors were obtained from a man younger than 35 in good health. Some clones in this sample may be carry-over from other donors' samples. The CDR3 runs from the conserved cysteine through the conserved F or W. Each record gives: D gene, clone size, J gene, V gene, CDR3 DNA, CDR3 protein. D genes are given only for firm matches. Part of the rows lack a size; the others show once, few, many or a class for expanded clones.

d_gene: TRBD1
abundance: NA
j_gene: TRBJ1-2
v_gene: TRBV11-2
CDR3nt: TGTGCCAGCAGGAATACCGGGACAGCTTATGGCTACACCTTC
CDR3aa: CASRNTGTAYGYTF

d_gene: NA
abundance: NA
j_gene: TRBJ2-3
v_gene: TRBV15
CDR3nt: TGTGCCACCAGCAGAGATTTTGGCAGCACAGATACGCAGTATTTT
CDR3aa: CATSRDFGSTDTQYF

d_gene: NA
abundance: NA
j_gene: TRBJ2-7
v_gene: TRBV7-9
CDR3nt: TGTGCCAGCAGCCCTCAAGACGGCGGGGAGCAGTACTTC
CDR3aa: CASSPQDGGEQYF

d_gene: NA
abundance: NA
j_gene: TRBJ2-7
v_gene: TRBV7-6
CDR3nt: TGTGCCAGCAGCATGGGACTGGCAGAGACCTACGAGCAGTACTTC
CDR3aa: CASSMGLAETYEQYF

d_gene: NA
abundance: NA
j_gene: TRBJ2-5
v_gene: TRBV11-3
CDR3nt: TGTGCCAGCAGCCGGGGAACGCTAGAAGAGACCCAGTACTTC
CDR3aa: CASSRGTLEETQYF

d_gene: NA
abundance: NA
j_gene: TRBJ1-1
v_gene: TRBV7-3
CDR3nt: TGTGCCAGCAGCGCTCAAGTGAACACTGAAGCTTTCTTT
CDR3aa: CASSAQVNTEAFF

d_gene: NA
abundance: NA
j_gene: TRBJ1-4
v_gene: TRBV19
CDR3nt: TGTGCCAGTAGGAAAACAGGGATTGTTGGTGAAAAACTGTTTTTT
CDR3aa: CASRKTGIVGEKLFF

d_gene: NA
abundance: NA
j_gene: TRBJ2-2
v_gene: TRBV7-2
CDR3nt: TGTGCCAGCAGCTTGGGCCCTACCACCGGGGAGCTGTTTTTT
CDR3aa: CASSLGPTTGELFF

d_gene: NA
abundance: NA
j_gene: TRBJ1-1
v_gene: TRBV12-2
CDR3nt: TGTGCAAGTCGCTTTCTAGACAGGAACACTGAAGCTTTCTTT
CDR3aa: CASRFLDRNTEAFF

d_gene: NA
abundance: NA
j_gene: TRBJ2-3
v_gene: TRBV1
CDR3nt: TGCACCAGCAGCCAAGATCGGGGACTAGCGGGAGTAGGCACAGATACGCAGTATTTT
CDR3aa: CTSSQDRGLAGVGTDTQYF

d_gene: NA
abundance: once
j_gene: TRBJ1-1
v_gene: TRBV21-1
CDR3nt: TGTGCCAGCAGCCCACACTACGGCGAGGGGGCGATAGAAGCTTTCTTT
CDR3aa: CASSPHYGEGAIEAFF

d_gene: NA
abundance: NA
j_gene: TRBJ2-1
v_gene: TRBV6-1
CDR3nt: TGTGCCAGCAGTGACGGGAGAATCTACAATGAGCAGTTCTTC
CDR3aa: CASSDGRIYNEQFF

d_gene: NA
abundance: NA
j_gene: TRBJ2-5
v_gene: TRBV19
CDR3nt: TGTGCCAGTAGTATAGTGGGAACTAGCCTGGAGACCCAGTACTTC
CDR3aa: CASSIVGTSLETQYF

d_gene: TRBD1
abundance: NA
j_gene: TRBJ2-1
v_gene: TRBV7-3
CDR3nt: TGTGCCAGCAGCTCTGGGACAGGGGGTTACAATGAGCAGTTCTTC
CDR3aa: CASSSGTGGYNEQFF

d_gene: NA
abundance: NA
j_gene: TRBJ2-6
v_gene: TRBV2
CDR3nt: TGTGCCAGCAGTGAAGCAGGGGGTGCTGGGGCCAACGTCCTGACTTTC
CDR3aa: CASSEAGGAGANVLTF

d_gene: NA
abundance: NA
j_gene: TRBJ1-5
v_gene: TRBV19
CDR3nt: TGTGCCAGTAGTAGGGACCACGGTCAGCCCCAGCATTTT
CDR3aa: CASSRDHGQPQHF

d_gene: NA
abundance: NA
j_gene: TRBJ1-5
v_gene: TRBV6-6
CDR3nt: TGTGCCAGCAGGAGGACAGTTGATCAGCCCCAGCATTTT
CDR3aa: CASRRTVDQPQHF

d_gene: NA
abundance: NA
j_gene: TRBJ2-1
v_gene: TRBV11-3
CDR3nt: TGTGCCAGCAGCCCCTGGGACCGGAATGAGCAGTTCTTC
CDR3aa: CASSPWDRNEQFF

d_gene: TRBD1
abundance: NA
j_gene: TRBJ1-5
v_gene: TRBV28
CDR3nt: TGTGCCAGCAGTTTTGGGACAGACTATAGCAATCAGCCCCAGCATTTT
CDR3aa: CASSFGTDYSNQPQHF

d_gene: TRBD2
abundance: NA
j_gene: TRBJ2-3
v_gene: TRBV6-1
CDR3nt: TGTGCCAGCAGTGCGAGGAGTAGCGGGAACACAGATACGCAGTATTTT
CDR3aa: CASSARSSGNTDTQYF

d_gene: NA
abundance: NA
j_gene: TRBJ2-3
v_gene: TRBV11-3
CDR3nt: TGTGCCAGCAGCTTAGGCGGGCAAGATACGCAGTATTTT
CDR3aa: CASSLGGQDTQYF

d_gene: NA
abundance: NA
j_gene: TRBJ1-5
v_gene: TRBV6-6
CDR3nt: TGTGCCAGCAGAGAGGGCAATCAGCCCCAGCATTTT
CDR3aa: CASREGNQPQHF

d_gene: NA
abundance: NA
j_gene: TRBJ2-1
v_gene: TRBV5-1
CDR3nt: TGCGCCAGCAGCCCCGACCCGGGACTTGAGCAGTTCTTC
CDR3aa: CASSPDPGLEQFF

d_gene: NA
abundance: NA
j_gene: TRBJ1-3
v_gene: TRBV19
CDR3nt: TGTGCCAGTAGTTCACAGGACTCTGGAAACACCATATATTTT
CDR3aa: CASSSQDSGNTIYF

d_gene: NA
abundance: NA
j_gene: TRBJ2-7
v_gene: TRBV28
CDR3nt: TGTGCCAGCAGTTTGGGACCTACTGGGGCCTACGAGCAGTACTTC
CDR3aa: CASSLGPTGAYEQYF

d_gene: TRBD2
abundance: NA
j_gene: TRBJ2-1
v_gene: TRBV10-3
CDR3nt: TGTGCCATCAAATCAACTAGCGGAGGGTACAATGAGCAGTTCTTC
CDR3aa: CAIKSTSGGYNEQFF

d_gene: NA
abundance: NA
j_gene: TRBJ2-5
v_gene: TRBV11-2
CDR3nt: TGTGCCAGCAGACCTACAGCACAAGAGACCCAGTACTTC
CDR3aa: CASRPTAQETQYF

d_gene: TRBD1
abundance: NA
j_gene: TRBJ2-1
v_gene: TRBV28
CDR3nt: TGTGCCAGCAGTTTATGGGGACAGGGGGCCTACAATGAGCAGTTCTTC
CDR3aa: CASSLWGQGAYNEQFF

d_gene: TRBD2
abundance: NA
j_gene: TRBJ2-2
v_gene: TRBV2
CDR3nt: TGTGCCAGCAGTGAAACCCGTCTGTTAGCGGGGGACAACACCGGGGAGCTGTTTTTT
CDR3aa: CASSETRLLAGDNTGELFF

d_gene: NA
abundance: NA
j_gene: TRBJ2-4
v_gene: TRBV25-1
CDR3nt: TGTGCCAGCAGTGAACCTGGCAAAAACATTCAGTACTTC
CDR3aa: CASSEPGKNIQYF

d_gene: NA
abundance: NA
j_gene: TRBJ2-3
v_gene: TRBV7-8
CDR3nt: TGTGCCAGCAGCTTACTTGGAACCTACACAGATACGCAGTATTTT
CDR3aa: CASSLLGTYTDTQYF

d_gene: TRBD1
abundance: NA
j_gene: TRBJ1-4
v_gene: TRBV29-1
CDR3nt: TGCAGCGCGTCCCGGGACAGGGAGTCGGGTGAAAAACTGTTTTTT
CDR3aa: CSASRDRESGEKLFF

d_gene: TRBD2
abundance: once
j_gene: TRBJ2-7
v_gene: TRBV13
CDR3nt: TGTGCCAGCAGCTTAGGGTCATGGGGAGCGGGAGACTACGAGCAGTACTTC
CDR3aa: CASSLGSWGAGDYEQYF

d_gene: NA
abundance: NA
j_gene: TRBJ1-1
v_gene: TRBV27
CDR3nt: TGTGCCAGCAGCCGGGGACCGCGTTCGGGCGCTGAAGCTTTCTTT
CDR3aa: CASSRGPRSGAEAFF

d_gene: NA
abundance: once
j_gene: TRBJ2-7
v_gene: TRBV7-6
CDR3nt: TGTGCCAGCGGGTTGGGGGACGAGCAGTACTTC
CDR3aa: CASGLGDEQYF

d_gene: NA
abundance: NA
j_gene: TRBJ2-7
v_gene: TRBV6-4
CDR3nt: TGTGCCAGCAGTGACATACGGTTAGCGATTTCCTACGAGCAGTACTTC
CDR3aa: CASSDIRLAISYEQYF

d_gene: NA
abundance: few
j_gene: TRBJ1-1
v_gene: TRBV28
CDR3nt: TGTGCCAGCAGTTCACTTGTTAAAGAAGCTTTCTTT
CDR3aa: CASSSLVKEAFF